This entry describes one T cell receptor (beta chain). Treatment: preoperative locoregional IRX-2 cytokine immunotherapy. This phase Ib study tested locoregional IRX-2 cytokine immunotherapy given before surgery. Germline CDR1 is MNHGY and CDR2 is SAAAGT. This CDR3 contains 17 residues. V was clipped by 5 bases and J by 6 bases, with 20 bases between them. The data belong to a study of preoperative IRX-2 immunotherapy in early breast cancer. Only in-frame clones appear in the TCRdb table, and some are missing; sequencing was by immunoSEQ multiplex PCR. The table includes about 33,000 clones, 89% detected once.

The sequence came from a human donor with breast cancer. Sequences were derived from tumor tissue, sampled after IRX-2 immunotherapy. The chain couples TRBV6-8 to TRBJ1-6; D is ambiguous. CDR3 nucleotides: TGTGCCAGCAGTCAATCCGGCCTAGTAGGCGGTAATTCACCCCTCCACTTT. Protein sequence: CASSQSGLVGGNSPLHF.